This entry lists 10 T cell receptor beta chains sequenced from one sample in a study of identical twins. From the 5' RACE reads, TCRdb called clonotypes with MiXCR, one entry per CDR3 protein. This table holds fewer than 900,000 distinct CDR3 sequences, roughly 20% found once. The data were also submitted as part of a second study, on T cells expressing NK-cell markers.

The sequenced sample consisted of PBMCs. The receptor source for this set is a young woman in good health.

This clonotype was observed a few times. Written as DNA, the CDR3 is TGCGCCAGCAGTGCCGGGAGGGCTGATACGCAGTATTTT. Translation: CASSAGRADTQYF. The chain couples TRBV10-1 to TRBJ2-3, with 8 nucleotides matching TRBD2. There are 13 residues in the CDR3. The V gene end was trimmed by 4 bases and the J gene end by 6 bases; junction bases not matched to a gene: 3. The germline V gene encodes CDR1 WNHNN and CDR2 SYGVQD (reference sequence).

The sample holds a few counts of this clonotype. J is TRBJ2-1 and V is TRBV29-1; TRBD2 agrees at 9 bases. The CDR3 spans 14 residues. Germline V gives CDR1 SQVTM, CDR2 ANQGSEA. Unmatched junction bases numbered 8, after V lost 7 bases and J lost 4 bases. The CDR3 is CSAIRLAEYNEQFF. CDR3 DNA: TGCAGCGCGATCAGACTAGCGGAGTACAATGAGCAGTTCTTC.

This clonotype has a count of ten or more. V and J are TRBV20-1 and TRBJ1-1, with D unresolved. CDR1 is DFQATT and CDR2 is SNEGSKA in the germline V gene (reference sequence). V was trimmed by 4 bases and J by 3 bases, leaving 15 bases between them. This CDR3 comprises 14 residues. DNA of the CDR3: TGCAGTGCTAAAAAGGGTGGAGTGGACACTGAAGCTTTCTTT. It codes for CSAKKGGVDTEAFF.

This clonotype was recorded many times. The V gene is TRBV29-1, the J gene TRBJ2-3; a possible D gene is TRBD1 (5 bases). Germline values: CDR1 SQVTM, CDR2 ANQGSEA. There are 15 residues in the CDR3. The V end was cut by 4 bases, the J end by 2 bases, with 16 bases between. The CDR3 DNA sequence: TGCAGCGTTGTTTTGGGGCAGGGAAACACAGATACGCAGTATTTT. It is translated as CSVVLGQGNTDTQYF.

This clonotype was seen more than once but under ten times. This chain uses TRBV15 with TRBJ2-7; 11 bases line up with TRBD2. The CDR3 loop spans 15 amino acids. Germline values: CDR1 LNHNV, CDR2 YYDKDF (reference sequence). Germline trimming cut 5 bases from V and 1 base from J; bases unmatched to any gene: 4. CDR3 sequence: CATSQTSGESYEQYF. The CDR3 DNA reads TGTGCCACCAGCCAGACTAGCGGGGAATCCTACGAGCAGTACTTC.

This rearrangement joins TRBV9 to TRBJ2-7; D may correspond to TRBD1 or TRBD2 (5 bases each). The CDR3 totals 15 residues. V lost 0 bases to trimming and J lost 0 bases, with 10 bases between them. Germline CDR1 and CDR2: SGDLS and YYNGEE. CDR3 sequence: CASSVDGGPSYEQYF. Written as DNA, the CDR3 is TGTGCCAGCAGCGTAGATGGGGGACCCTCCTACGAGCAGTACTTC. Full variable domain (remainder filled in from reference TRBV9 and TRBJ2-7): DSGVTQTPKHLITATGQRVTLRCSPRSGDLSVYWYQQSLDQGLQFLIQYYNGEERAKGNILERFSAQQFPDLHSELNLSSLELGDSALYFCASSVDGGPSYEQYFGPGTRLTVT.

Ten or more counts support this clonotype. The chain recombines TRBV6-1 with TRBJ2-7, with 9 nucleotides matching TRBD1. The J segment lost 4 bases and the V segment lost 7 bases, leaving 11 bases of the junction unmatched. Germline CDR1 and CDR2: MNHNS and SASEGT. The CDR3 is made up of 15 amino acids. In DNA form, the CDR3 reads TGTGCCAGCACCTTACGGGGGACAGGGCCTTACGAGCAGTACTTC. Translation: CASTLRGTGPYEQYF.

This clonotype was recorded a few times. The chain carries TRBV5-6 and TRBJ2-1, with D unclear. From germline, CDR1 is SGHDT and CDR2 YYEEEE. The CDR3 covers 13 residues. Trimming stripped 4 bases from V and 8 bases from J, with 13 bases between. The chain's CDR3 is CASSPPSYDEQFF. The DNA of the CDR3 is TGTGCCAGCAGCCCCCCCTCGTACGATGAGCAGTTCTTC.

This clonotype was recorded many times. CDR3: CASRSDRVNTEAFF. The CDR3 region has the DNA TGTGCCAGCAGATCCGACAGGGTAAACACTGAAGCTTTCTTT. The J gene is TRBJ1-1, the V gene TRBV5-6; 7 nucleotides line up with TRBD1. The CDR3 sequence is 14 residues long. Germline V lookup: CDR1 SGHDT, CDR2 YYEEEE. V lost 5 bases, J lost 2 bases, and 6 bases stayed unmatched.

CDR3 sequence reads: CASSQRDRGLYGYTF. Written as DNA, the CDR3 is TGTGCCAGCAGCCAGAGGGACAGGGGGCTCTATGGCTACACCTTC. The V call is TRBV3-1, the J call TRBJ1-2, with TRBD1 matching 12 bases. Per germline, CDR1 LGHDT and CDR2 YNNKEL (reference sequence). The V segment lost 3 bases and the J segment 4 bases; nucleotides outside the gene matches: 3. The CDR3 length is 15 residues.